Below, one TCR beta chain is given with its context. Its antigen is still unknown. The data were produced by immunoSEQ multiplex PCR, yet TCRdb's version contains in-frame clones alone and is incomplete. The profile shows over 25,000 clones, roughly 70% of them singletons. Before the COVID-19 pandemic, during about 2011-2019, CD4+ T cells were taken from unexposed donors. The cells were cultured for under twelve days before CD4+ T cells were isolated. These data belong to a study of CD4 T cells in relation to SARS-CoV-2 and coronaviruses. Study-wide context: TCR beta CDR3s were sequenced after roughly 10-day antigen culture of PBMCs. The negative reference was HIV-1 Nef peptide pool or peptide-free culture.

The CDR3 is 15 amino acids. CDR1 is SGDLS and CDR2 is YYNGEE in the germline V gene. Trimming cost V 0 bases and J 2 bases; bases outside gene matches: 0. The rearrangement joins TRBV9 to TRBJ2-7; 12 bases map to TRBD2. The sample consisted of CD4+ T cells from PBMCs, cultured in vitro. The sequence was collected from a human donor in good health. As DNA, the CDR3 is TGTGCCAGCAGCGTAGGACTAGCGGGGGCCTACGAGCAGTACTTC. The encoded protein is CASSVGLAGAYEQYF.